The rows below give T cell receptor beta chains drawn from one sample of a study of a mutant IDH1 vaccine in newly diagnosed glioma. These TCRs' antigens remain unknown. Libraries were prepared by immunoSEQ multiplex PCR; TCRdb keeps only in-frame clonotypes and omits some of them. The repertoire holds roughly 30,000 clones, with around nine tenths as singletons. The specimen was PBMCs, collected from a glioma patient whose treatment included an IDH1 peptide vaccine. The receptors were sampled from a man aged 40-55 years with glioma. Both conserved end residues are part of each CDR3. The D gene is left open where the match is weak. Clone size is stated in some rows and not others, as once, few, many or a class when expanded.

j_call: TRBJ2-5; d_call: -; v_call: TRBV6-5; clone_size: -; cdr3_aa: CASSYSYRETQYF; cdr3_nt: TGTGCCAGCAGTTACAGCTACCGGGAGACCCAGTACTTC
j_call: TRBJ1-1; d_call: -; v_call: TRBV6-6; clone_size: once; cdr3_aa: CASSYGQTLNTEAFF; cdr3_nt: TGTGCCAGCAGTTACGGACAGACATTGAACACTGAAGCTTTCTTT
j_call: TRBJ1-4; d_call: -; v_call: TRBV4-1; clone_size: -; cdr3_aa: CASSPSPSGGPGEKLFF; cdr3_nt: TGCGCCAGCAGCCCAAGCCCCTCCGGTGGCCCCGGGGAAAAACTGTTTTTT
j_call: TRBJ1-4; d_call: -; v_call: TRBV4-3; clone_size: few; cdr3_aa: CASSQGDNWYEKLFF; cdr3_nt: TGCGCCAGCAGCCAAGGGGATAACTGGTACGAAAAACTGTTTTTT
j_call: TRBJ1-3; d_call: -; v_call: TRBV7-6; clone_size: -; cdr3_aa: CASSLHPNTIYF; cdr3_nt: TGTGCCAGCAGCCTCCATCCTAACACCATATATTTT
j_call: TRBJ1-1; d_call: -; v_call: TRBV2; clone_size: -; cdr3_aa: CASSPEGSTEAFF; cdr3_nt: TGTGCCAGCAGCCCAGAGGGAAGCACTGAAGCTTTCTTT
j_call: TRBJ1-1; d_call: -; v_call: TRBV2; clone_size: -; cdr3_aa: CASSSNVFFVVAGVEAFF; cdr3_nt: TGTGCCAGCAGTTCAAATGTCTTTTTTGTGGTAGCAGGGGTTGAAGCTTTCTTT
j_call: TRBJ1-4; d_call: -; v_call: TRBV28; clone_size: once; cdr3_aa: CASSSYEKLFF; cdr3_nt: TGTGCCAGCAGCTCCTATGAAAAACTGTTTTTT
j_call: TRBJ2-1; d_call: -; v_call: TRBV9; clone_size: -; cdr3_aa: CASSVDGGYEQFF; cdr3_nt: TGTGCCAGCAGCGTCGACGGGGGCTATGAGCAGTTCTTC
j_call: TRBJ1-2; d_call: -; v_call: TRBV6-1; clone_size: -; cdr3_aa: CASRRPGADYGYTF; cdr3_nt: TGTGCCAGCAGACGACCGGGGGCGGACTATGGCTACACCTTC
j_call: TRBJ2-3; d_call: TRBD2; v_call: TRBV19; clone_size: -; cdr3_aa: CASDRAGGFGDTQYF; cdr3_nt: TGTGCCAGCGACCGAGCGGGAGGGTTTGGAGATACGCAGTATTTT
j_call: TRBJ2-7; d_call: TRBD1; v_call: TRBV19; clone_size: -; cdr3_aa: CASSSYRTGNSYEQYF; cdr3_nt: TGTGCCAGTAGTAGCTATCGGACAGGGAACTCCTACGAGCAGTACTTC
j_call: TRBJ1-1; d_call: -; v_call: TRBV14; clone_size: -; cdr3_aa: CAIRPTGHTEAFF; cdr3_nt: TGTGCCATCCGACCGACAGGCCACACTGAAGCTTTCTTT
j_call: TRBJ2-7; d_call: TRBD1; v_call: TRBV19; clone_size: -; cdr3_aa: CASSYGQGYEQYF; cdr3_nt: TGTGCCAGCTCCTACGGACAGGGGTACGAGCAGTACTTC
j_call: TRBJ2-5; d_call: -; v_call: TRBV29-1; clone_size: -; cdr3_aa: CSVPTRFQETQYF; cdr3_nt: TGCAGCGTTCCCACTCGATTCCAAGAGACCCAGTACTTC
j_call: TRBJ2-5; d_call: TRBD2; v_call: TRBV7-8; clone_size: few; cdr3_aa: CASSWRSGRAETQYF; cdr3_nt: TGTGCCAGCAGCTGGCGAAGCGGGAGGGCAGAGACCCAGTACTTC
j_call: TRBJ2-2; d_call: -; v_call: TRBV6-5; clone_size: -; cdr3_aa: CASSYLGTANTGELFF; cdr3_nt: TGTGCCAGCAGTTACTTAGGGACGGCGAACACCGGGGAGCTGTTTTTT
j_call: TRBJ1-2; d_call: TRBD1; v_call: TRBV5-4; clone_size: -; cdr3_aa: CASSRERGRGYTF; cdr3_nt: TGTGCCAGCAGCCGGGAGAGGGGGCGAGGCTACACCTTC
j_call: TRBJ2-7; d_call: TRBD1; v_call: TRBV10-3; clone_size: once; cdr3_aa: CAISEPTGTGRWEYAYEQYF; cdr3_nt: TGTGCCATCAGTGAACCTACCGGGACAGGGAGATGGGAGTACGCCTACGAGCAGTACTTC
j_call: TRBJ1-1; d_call: TRBD1; v_call: TRBV28; clone_size: -; cdr3_aa: CASTDRDRGTTEAFF; cdr3_nt: TGTGCCAGCACCGACCGGGACAGGGGGACCACTGAAGCTTTCTTT
j_call: TRBJ2-5; d_call: TRBD2; v_call: TRBV7-8; clone_size: -; cdr3_aa: CASSLVLAGEWGLKETQYF; cdr3_nt: TGTGCCAGCAGCTTAGTACTAGCGGGAGAGTGGGGACTCAAAGAGACCCAGTACTTC
j_call: TRBJ1-6; d_call: -; v_call: TRBV6-1; clone_size: -; cdr3_aa: CASSDNPLSALHF; cdr3_nt: TGTGCCAGCAGTGATAATCCCCTCTCGGCCCTCCACTTT
j_call: TRBJ1-4; d_call: TRBD1; v_call: TRBV13; clone_size: -; cdr3_aa: CASRQGEEKLFF; cdr3_nt: TGTGCCAGTAGACAGGGGGAAGAAAAACTGTTTTTT
j_call: TRBJ2-1; d_call: TRBD2; v_call: TRBV10-3; clone_size: -; cdr3_aa: CAISGGGGLAGINEQFF; cdr3_nt: TGTGCCATCAGTGGGGGAGGTGGACTAGCGGGTATAAATGAGCAGTTCTTC
j_call: TRBJ1-4; d_call: -; v_call: TRBV7-2; clone_size: -; cdr3_aa: CASSLGGSTNEKLFF; cdr3_nt: TGTGCCAGCAGCTTAGGGGGCTCAACTAATGAAAAACTGTTTTTT
j_call: TRBJ2-7; d_call: -; v_call: TRBV25-1; clone_size: -; cdr3_aa: CASSEDRDYEQYF; cdr3_nt: TGTGCCAGCAGCGAGGACAGAGATTACGAGCAGTACTTC
j_call: TRBJ1-6; d_call: -; v_call: TRBV2; clone_size: few; cdr3_aa: CASSAMGGFNSPLHF; cdr3_nt: TGTGCCAGCAGTGCAATGGGGGGGTTTAATTCACCCCTCCACTTT
j_call: TRBJ2-1; d_call: TRBD1; v_call: TRBV5-1; clone_size: -; cdr3_aa: CASSFGTGNYNEQFF; cdr3_nt: TGCGCCAGCAGCTTCGGGACAGGCAACTACAATGAGCAGTTCTTC
j_call: TRBJ1-4; d_call: -; v_call: TRBV28; clone_size: once; cdr3_aa: CASSLRQLNEKLFF; cdr3_nt: TGTGCCAGCAGTTTAAGGCAGCTGAATGAAAAACTGTTTTTT
j_call: TRBJ1-2; d_call: TRBD1; v_call: TRBV2; clone_size: -; cdr3_aa: CARGAGDRTTGGYTF; cdr3_nt: TGTGCCCGGGGGGCGGGGGACAGGACCACGGGAGGCTACACCTTC
j_call: TRBJ2-5; d_call: -; v_call: TRBV11-1; clone_size: -; cdr3_aa: CASSLGGRVQETQYF; cdr3_nt: TGTGCCAGCAGCTTAGGGGGAAGGGTTCAAGAGACCCAGTACTTC
j_call: TRBJ2-3; d_call: -; v_call: TRBV6-4; clone_size: -; cdr3_aa: CASSDSGGVSDTQYF; cdr3_nt: TGTGCCAGCAGTGACTCCGGGGGAGTATCAGATACGCAGTATTTT
j_call: TRBJ2-3; d_call: TRBD2; v_call: TRBV7-8; clone_size: once; cdr3_aa: CASSLRTSGSTDTQYF; cdr3_nt: TGTGCCAGCAGCCTTCGGACTAGCGGGAGTACAGATACGCAGTATTTT
j_call: TRBJ1-3; d_call: -; v_call: TRBV7-2; clone_size: few; cdr3_aa: CASSLRGGAKGNTIYF; cdr3_nt: TGTGCCAGCAGCCTCCGAGGGGGGGCGAAGGGAAACACCATATATTTT
j_call: TRBJ2-1; d_call: TRBD2; v_call: TRBV9; clone_size: -; cdr3_aa: CASSGSSLAGVGNEQFF; cdr3_nt: TGTGCCAGCAGCGGCTCTTCACTAGCGGGTGTCGGGAATGAGCAGTTCTTC
j_call: TRBJ2-3; d_call: TRBD2; v_call: TRBV27; clone_size: -; cdr3_aa: CASRPSGADTQYF; cdr3_nt: TGTGCCAGCAGACCTAGCGGGGCAGATACGCAGTATTTT
j_call: TRBJ1-2; d_call: -; v_call: TRBV5-6; clone_size: -; cdr3_aa: CASSLLGRNYGYTF; cdr3_nt: TGTGCCAGCAGCTTGTTGGGCAGAAACTATGGCTACACCTTC
j_call: TRBJ1-4; d_call: -; v_call: TRBV21-1; clone_size: -; cdr3_aa: CASSPRGLCLEKLFF; cdr3_nt: TGTGCCAGCAGCCCCAGGGGATTGTGTTTAGAAAAACTGTTTTTT
j_call: TRBJ1-5; d_call: -; v_call: TRBV5-1; clone_size: -; cdr3_aa: CASSLDWSNQPQHF; cdr3_nt: TGCGCCAGCAGCTTGGATTGGAGCAATCAGCCCCAGCATTTT
j_call: TRBJ1-2; d_call: -; v_call: TRBV4-3; clone_size: -; cdr3_aa: CASSQDLASGNYGYTF; cdr3_nt: TGCGCCAGCAGCCAAGATCTAGCCTCTGGGAACTATGGCTACACCTTC
j_call: TRBJ2-5; d_call: -; v_call: TRBV7-9; clone_size: -; cdr3_aa: CASLRVSILQETQYF; cdr3_nt: TGTGCCAGCCTCCGGGTCTCAATACTCCAAGAGACCCAGTACTTC
j_call: TRBJ1-1; d_call: -; v_call: TRBV19; clone_size: once; cdr3_aa: CASSIDPGSNTEAFF; cdr3_nt: TGTGCCAGTAGTATAGACCCAGGGTCAAACACTGAAGCTTTCTTT